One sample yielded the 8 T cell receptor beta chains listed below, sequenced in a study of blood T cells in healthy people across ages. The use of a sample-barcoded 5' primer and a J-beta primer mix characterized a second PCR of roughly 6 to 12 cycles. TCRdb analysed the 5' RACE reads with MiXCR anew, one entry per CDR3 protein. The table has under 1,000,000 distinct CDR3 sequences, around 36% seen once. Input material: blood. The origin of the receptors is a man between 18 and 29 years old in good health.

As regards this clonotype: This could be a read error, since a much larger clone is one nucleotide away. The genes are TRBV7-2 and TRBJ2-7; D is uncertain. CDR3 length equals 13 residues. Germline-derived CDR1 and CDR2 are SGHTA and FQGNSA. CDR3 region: CASSLLQFYGQYF. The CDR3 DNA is TGTGCCAGCAGCTTACTACAGTTCTACGGGCAGTACTTC.

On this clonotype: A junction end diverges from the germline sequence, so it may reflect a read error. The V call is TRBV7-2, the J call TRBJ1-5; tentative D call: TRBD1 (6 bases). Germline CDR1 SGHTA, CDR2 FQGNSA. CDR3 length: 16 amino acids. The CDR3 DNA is TGTGCCAGCAGCCAGGGGATGGGTAATGGCAAGCAGCCCCAGCATTTT. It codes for CASSQGMGNGKQPQHF.

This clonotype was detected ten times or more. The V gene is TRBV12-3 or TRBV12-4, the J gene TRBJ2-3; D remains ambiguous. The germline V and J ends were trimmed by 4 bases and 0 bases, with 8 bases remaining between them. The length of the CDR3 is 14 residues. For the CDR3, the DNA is TGTGCCAGCAGTTCAGGTGCTAGCACAGATACGCAGTATTTT. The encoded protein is CASSSGASTDTQYF.

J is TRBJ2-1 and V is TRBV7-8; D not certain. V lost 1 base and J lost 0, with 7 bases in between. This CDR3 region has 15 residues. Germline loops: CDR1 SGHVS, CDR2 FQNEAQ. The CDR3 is CASSLERHSYNEQFF. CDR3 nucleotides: TGTGCCAGCAGCTTAGAAAGGCACTCCTACAATGAGCAGTTCTTC.

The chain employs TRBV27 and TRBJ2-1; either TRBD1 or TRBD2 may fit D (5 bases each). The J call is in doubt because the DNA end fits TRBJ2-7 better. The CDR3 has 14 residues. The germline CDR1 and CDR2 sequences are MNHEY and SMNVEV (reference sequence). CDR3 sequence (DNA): TGTGCCAGCGGCCGGGGCAGCTCCTACAATGAGCAGTACTTC. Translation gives CASGRGSSYNEQYF.

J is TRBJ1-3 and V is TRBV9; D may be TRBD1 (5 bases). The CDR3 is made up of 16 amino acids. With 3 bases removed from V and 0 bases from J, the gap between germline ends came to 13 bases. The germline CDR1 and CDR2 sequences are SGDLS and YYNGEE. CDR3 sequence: CASSAHDRYSGNTIYF. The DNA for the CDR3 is TGTGCCAGCAGCGCACACGACAGATACTCTGGAAACACCATATATTTT.

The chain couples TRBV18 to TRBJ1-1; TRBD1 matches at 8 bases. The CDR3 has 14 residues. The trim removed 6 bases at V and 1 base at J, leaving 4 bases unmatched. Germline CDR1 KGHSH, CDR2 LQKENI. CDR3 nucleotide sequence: TGTGCCAGCTCGCCGACAGGGGAGAACACTGAAGCTTTCTTT. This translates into CASSPTGENTEAFF.

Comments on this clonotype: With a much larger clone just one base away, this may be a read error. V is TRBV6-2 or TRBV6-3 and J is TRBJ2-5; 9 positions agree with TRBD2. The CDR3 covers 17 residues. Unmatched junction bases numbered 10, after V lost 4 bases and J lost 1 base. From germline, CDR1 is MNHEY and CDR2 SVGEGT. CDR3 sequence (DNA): TGTGCCAGCAGTTCGCTGGCTAGCGGGGTGATCCAAGAGACCCAGTACTTC. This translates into CASSSLASGVIQETQYF.